Presented here are 18 T cell receptor beta chains from one specimen sequenced in a study of blood T cell repertoires in COVID-19 (dated by TCRdb to the early 2020s). Receptor libraries were prepared by the immunoSEQ multiplex PCR assay. The table comes from immuneACCESS by way of TCRdb, which keeps in-frame sequences with V and J called. Part of the clones is missing from these tables; in studies checked, under half for an unresolved V gene and the rest for unknown reasons. This sample lists some 93,000 clones; 86% were detected once. The ten largest clones capture roughly 7.2% of the sample. The sample comprised peripheral blood. These receptors originate from a man aged 55 to 70 with acute or convalescent COVID-19.

This chain links TRBV10-1 with TRBJ2-3; no reliable D call. Looked up from germline, CDR1 is WNHNN and CDR2 is SYGVQD (reference sequence). CDR3 length equals 11 residues. Trimming shortened V by 3 bases and J by 5 bases, and 3 bases separated the two germline ends. CDR3 sequence: CASSDIDTQYF. In nucleotides, the CDR3 is TGCGCCAGCAGTGACATAGATACGCAGTATTTT.

V gene TRBV5-1 combines with J gene TRBJ2-7, with no clear D. V was cut by 0 bases and J by 2 bases, with 6 bases left in between. This CDR3 spans 13 amino acids. Germline lookup yields CDR1 SGHRS and CDR2 YFSETQ. The DNA of the CDR3 is TGCGCCAGCAGCTTGGACACAGCCTACGAGCAGTACTTC. Its translation: CASSLDTAYEQYF.

This clone showed up just once. The V call is TRBV7-6, the J call TRBJ2-7; 8 bases fit TRBD1. V was clipped by 5 bases and J by 0 bases; unmatched bases: 3. CDR3 length equals 14 residues. Germline V gene lookup returns CDR1 SGHVS and CDR2 FNYEAQ. The CDR3 DNA reads as TGTGCCAGCAGCAGGGACAGGAACTCCTACGAGCAGTACTTC. It translates to CASSRDRNSYEQYF.

The V call is TRBV9, the J call TRBJ1-1; 10 bases match TRBD1. CDR1 and CDR2 from the germline V gene are SGDLS and YYNGEE. This CDR3 contains 18 residues. V was clipped by 3 bases and J by 4 bases; unmatched bases: 15. CDR3 protein: CASSELTRDRGRSTEAFF. The CDR3 DNA reads as TGTGCCAGCAGCGAACTCACCAGGGACAGGGGTCGGAGCACTGAAGCTTTCTTT.

The chain combines TRBV5-1 with TRBJ2-7; 11 bases fit TRBD2. The V gene's germline CDR1 is SGHRS and CDR2 YFSETQ. The CDR3 extends over 15 amino acids. After removal of 1 base from V and 5 bases from J, the junction contained 5 bases not matched to a gene. CDR3 sequence: CASSLRLAGGHEQYF. The DNA for the CDR3 is TGCGCCAGCAGCTTGCGGCTAGCGGGGGGTCACGAGCAGTACTTC.

The chain uses TRBV5-1 and TRBJ2-3, with TRBD1 matching over 8 bases. The CDR3 is 15 amino acids. Trimming took 4 bases from V and 3 from J; bases not matched to a gene: 7. The germline V gene encodes CDR1 SGHRS and CDR2 YFSETQ. The CDR3 reads CASSPTGVGTDTQYF. CDR3 DNA sequence: TGCGCCAGCAGCCCGACAGGGGTAGGGACAGATACGCAGTATTTT.

This sequence joins TRBV6-4 and TRBJ1-1; TRBD1 is a possible D gene (6 bases). The V and J ends lost 0 bases and 0 bases respectively, with 8 bases between them. This CDR3 is built from 15 residues. CDR1 is MRHNA, CDR2 SNTAGT, per germline. The CDR3 coding sequence is TGTGCCAGCAGTGACTCGCGGACAGTGAACACTGAAGCTTTCTTT. Translating it yields CASSDSRTVNTEAFF.

The V and J genes are TRBV2 and TRBJ1-4; possibly TRBD1 for D (6 bases). The V gene's germline CDR1 is SNHLY and CDR2 FYNNEI. The V end was cut by 6 bases, the J end by 4 bases, with 9 bases between. The CDR3 extends over 13 amino acids. The CDR3 here is CASRRQDNEKLFF. CDR3 DNA sequence: TGTGCCAGCAGAAGACAGGATAATGAAAAACTGTTTTTT.

A single count supports this clone. The chain is built from TRBV6-2 or TRBV6-3 and TRBJ1-4, with 9 bases identical to TRBD1. The V segment lost 2 bases and the J segment 8 bases; nucleotides outside the gene matches: 9. The CDR3 is 16 residues long. Germline assignment: CDR1 MNHEY and CDR2 SVGEGT. The DNA of the CDR3 is TGTGCCAGCAGTTACCCCGGACAGGGGTCTCGGGAAAAACTGTTTTTT. Its protein is CASSYPGQGSREKLFF.

This clone was counted a single time. CDR3 nucleotides: TGTGCCAGCAGCTTAGAACTAGCGGCCCTTATATATGAGCAGTTCTTC. Its protein product is CASSLELAALIYEQFF. The chain couples TRBV7-9 to TRBJ2-1; 8 positions match TRBD2. This CDR3 contains 16 residues. The V gene end was trimmed by 1 base and the J gene end by 8 bases; junction bases not matched to a gene: 10. From germline, CDR1 is SEHNR and CDR2 FQNEAQ (reference sequence).

The chain recombines TRBV15 with TRBJ1-1; 9 nucleotides agree with TRBD1. V gave up 4 bases and J gave up 1 base; unmatched junction bases: 4. This CDR3 region has 15 residues. Germline values: CDR1 LNHNV, CDR2 YYDKDF (reference sequence). In DNA, the CDR3 is TGTGCCACCAGCACAAGGGGACAGGGGAACACTGAAGCTTTCTTT. Protein: CATSTRGQGNTEAFF.

The rearrangement uses TRBV29-1 and TRBJ1-2; a possible D gene is TRBD1 (5 bases). The CDR3 contains 11 residues. V lost 8 bases and J lost 4, with 11 bases in between. Germline V gene data show CDR1 as SQVTM and CDR2 as ANQGSEA. As DNA, the CDR3 is TGCAGCTCGACAGATCTCTATGGCTACACCTTC. This encodes CSSTDLYGYTF.

The gene calls are TRBV21-1 and TRBJ1-1. TRBV21-1 is tagged as a pseudogene. The CDR3 extends over 18 amino acids. As DNA, the CDR3 is TGTGCCAGCAGCAACCCGCCCTCCTCCGGGTCCTCGAACACTGAAGCTTTCTTT. Residues: CASSNPPSSGSSNTEAFF.

The CDR3, as DNA: TGTGCCAGTAGTATAGCCGGAGGTGGCTACACCTTC. Residues: CASSIAGGGYTF. The V and J genes are TRBV19 and TRBJ1-2; D gene uncertain. With 1 base removed from V and 7 bases from J, the gap between germline ends came to 7 bases. Germline V CDR1 and CDR2: LNHDA, SQIVND (reference sequence). The CDR3 covers 12 residues.

The chain combines TRBV5-1 with TRBJ2-5; 15 positions match TRBD2. V gave up 1 base and J gave up 4 bases; unmatched junction bases: 5. CDR3 length: 17 residues. Germline values: CDR1 SGHRS, CDR2 YFSETQ. CDR3 coding DNA: TGCGCCAGCAGCTTGACCCCGGGACTAGCGGGAGGAGAGACCCAGTACTTC. Translated, it gives CASSLTPGLAGGETQYF.

The genes are TRBV5-4 and TRBJ1-2; 10 nucleotides agree with TRBD1. CDR3 length: 16 amino acids. Germline V gives CDR1 SGHNT, CDR2 YYREEE (reference sequence). V shed 0 bases, J shed 5 bases, and the junction held 7 bases outside the gene matches. CDR3 protein: CASSLEVTGGPYGYTF. CDR3 nucleotide sequence: TGTGCCAGCAGCTTGGAGGTGACAGGGGGCCCTTATGGCTACACCTTC.

V gene TRBV7-8 combines with J gene TRBJ1-2; TRBD1 matches 10 bases. Trimming cost V 5 bases and J 2 bases; bases outside gene matches: 8. CDR1 is SGHVS, CDR2 FQNEAQ, per germline. The CDR3 has 16 amino acids. As DNA, the CDR3 is TGTGCCAGCAGCGAGCGGACAGGGGGTAGGAACTATGGCTACACCTTC. Translated: CASSERTGGRNYGYTF.

In its sample, this clone was seen once. The chain links TRBV7-3 to TRBJ2-3; 12 bases are shared with TRBD2. Germline lookup yields CDR1 SGHTA and CDR2 FQGTGA. The V and J ends lost 4 bases and 8 bases, in that order; junction bases with no gene match: 22. The CDR3 sequence is 20 residues long. In DNA, the CDR3 is TGTGCCAGCAGCTCCGACCCGGGACTAGCGGGCAGTGGGGATTGGGCTACGCAGTATTTT. Amino acid sequence: CASSSDPGLAGSGDWATQYF.